This entry lists 7 T cell receptor beta chains sequenced from one sample in a study of shared clonotypes between healthy human individuals. The protocol was immunoSEQ multiplex PCR, while the TCRdb copy is restricted to in-frame clones and leaves out a portion. The table has about 1 million clones, 70% to 80% seen once; the top ten hold roughly 1.5%. The sequenced material came from memory CD4+ T cells sorted from blood. The subset denotes: CD45RA-negative fraction. These receptors all stem from a man between 18 and 29 years old in good health.

This clone was observed a single time. The rearrangement joins TRBV5-1 to TRBJ2-1; 7 bases are shared with TRBD2. Germline-derived CDR1 and CDR2 are SGHRS and YFSETQ. The CDR3 length is 15 residues. J gave up 0 bases and V 4 bases, and 4 bases lay outside the gene matches. CDR3 residues: CASSGREDSYNEQFF. In nucleotides, the CDR3 is TGCGCCAGCAGCGGGAGGGAAGACTCCTACAATGAGCAGTTCTTC.

This chain uses TRBV11-1 with TRBJ1-1; tentative D call: TRBD1 (6 bases). CDR1 and CDR2 from the germline V gene are SGHAT and FQDESV (reference sequence). The V end lost 5 bases, the J end lost 3 bases, and 16 bases lay between the germline ends. The CDR3 contains 15 residues. CDR3 region: CASSKGQGMDTEAFF. For the CDR3, the DNA is TGTGCCAGCAGCAAAGGGCAGGGGATGGACACTGAAGCTTTCTTT.

The rearrangement joins TRBV6-5 to TRBJ2-2; D not resolved. The V and J ends lost 5 bases and 7 bases respectively, with 11 bases between them. Germline V gene lookup returns CDR1 MNHEY and CDR2 SVGAGI. The CDR3 is 13 residues long. The CDR3: CASSSPLGGELFF. Here the CDR3 DNA reads TGTGCCAGCAGTAGCCCCCTAGGCGGGGAGCTGTTTTTT.

This sequence joins TRBV30 and TRBJ1-6, with a possible D match to TRBD1 (5 bases). Trimming removed 0 bases at V and 7 bases at J, with 13 bases between. Germline V gene lookup returns CDR1 GTSNPN and CDR2 SVGIG (reference sequence). The CDR3 runs 15 residues. CDR3 nucleotide sequence: TGTGCCTGGAGTGTACCCCCCGGGACGAATTCACCCCTCCACTTT. Amino acid sequence: CAWSVPPGTNSPLHF.

This clone turned up a few times. The chain employs TRBV6-6 and TRBJ1-1; D call uncertain. The length of the CDR3 is 13 residues. In germline, CDR1 is MNHNY, CDR2 SVGAGI (reference sequence). Trimming removed 8 bases at V and 0 bases at J, with 10 bases between. CDR3 bases: TGTGCCAGCTTCTACTCCATGAACACTGAAGCTTTCTTT. Translation: CASFYSMNTEAFF.

This clone was picked up one time. The rearrangement links TRBV5-4 to TRBJ2-2; a possible D gene is TRBD2 (5 bases). Germline assignment: CDR1 SGHNT and CDR2 YYREEE (reference sequence). CDR3 length: 15 amino acids. V lost 1 base, J lost 1 base, and 8 bases lay in between. CDR3 region: CASSLSGLNTGELFF. The CDR3 nucleotides read TGTGCCAGCAGCTTGTCTGGACTGAACACCGGGGAGCTGTTTTTT.

This clone was detected only a few times. The rearrangement joins TRBV27 to TRBJ2-3, with D uncertain. Germline V gives CDR1 MNHEY, CDR2 SMNVEV (reference sequence). The CDR3 runs to 13 residues. Trimming took off 4 bases at V and 3 bases at J, with 8 bases between the two ends. CDR3 in amino acids: CASSWRPTDTQYF. CDR3 in DNA: TGTGCCAGCAGTTGGAGACCGACAGATACGCAGTATTTT.